Below, 18 T cell receptor beta chains from the same sample are listed, as sequenced in a study of T cell changes during pregnancy in multiple sclerosis. Data came from immunoSEQ multiplex PCR; TCRdb stores just in-frame clones and leaves some out. Here the sample spans approximately 44,000 clones, about 89% being singletons. The source material was CD4+ T cells from peripheral blood mononuclear cells, sampled in the first trimester of pregnancy. Receptors originate from a female donor with multiple sclerosis, enrolled in a pregnancy study.

CDR3: CASSDWGQGYEQYF. The CDR3 DNA reads as TGTGCCAGCAGTGACTGGGGGCAGGGCTACGAGCAGTACTTC. The genes are TRBV25-1 and TRBJ2-7; a possible D gene is TRBD1 (6 bases). The CDR3 is 14 residues long. V lost 3 bases, J lost 3 bases, and 12 bases lay in between. CDR1 MGHDK and CDR2 SYGVNS come from the germline V gene.

The genes are TRBV5-1 and TRBJ2-3; TRBD2 agrees at 10 bases. The germline CDR1 and CDR2 sequences are SGHRS and YFSETQ. After removal of 4 bases from V and 1 base from J, the junction contained 3 bases not matched to a gene. CDR3 length equals 15 residues. The CDR3, as DNA: TGCGCCAGCAGCGGCCTAGCGGGAGGCACAGATACGCAGTATTTT. Translating it yields CASSGLAGGTDTQYF. The whole variable domain, filled in from reference TRBV5-1 and TRBJ2-3, reads KAGVTQTPRYLIKTRGQQVTLSCSPISGHRSVSWYQQTPGQGLQFLFEYFSETQRNKGNFPGRFSGRQFSNSRSEMNVSTLELGDSALYLCASSGLAGGTDTQYFGPGTRLTVL.

V is TRBV18 and J is TRBJ2-7; maybe TRBD2 (5 bases). CDR3 length: 15 amino acids. Trimming stripped 3 bases from V and 3 bases from J, with 15 bases between. CDR1 is KGHSH, CDR2 LQKENI, per germline. CDR3 nucleotide sequence: TGTGCCAGCTCACCGGTGTCGGGGTCTAACTACGAGCAGTACTTC. Protein product: CASSPVSGSNYEQYF.

The rearrangement links TRBV6-6 to TRBJ2-3; no reliable D call. The germline V gene encodes CDR1 MNHNY and CDR2 SVGAGI (reference sequence). The V end was cut by 6 bases, the J end by 2 bases, with 12 bases between. The CDR3 runs to 14 residues. DNA of the CDR3: TGTGCCAGCAGCCCCTCTAGGAACACAGATACGCAGTATTTT. This encodes CASSPSRNTDTQYF.

This chain uses TRBV27 with TRBJ2-1, with 9 positions matching TRBD1. This CDR3 is built from 13 residues. Germline V gives CDR1 MNHEY, CDR2 SMNVEV (reference sequence). Trimming at V came to 3 bases and at J to 9 bases, leaving 3 bases not matched to a gene. The CDR3 DNA follows: TGTGCCAGCAGTTTTGACAGGGGGGGTGAGCAGTTCTTC. Protein product: CASSFDRGGEQFF.

The chain carries TRBV27 and TRBJ1-3, with D unresolved. Germline CDR1 reads MNHEY; CDR2 reads SMNVEV (reference sequence). The CDR3 consists of 16 residues. V was cut by 2 bases and J by 1 base, with 12 bases left in between. The CDR3 reads CASSLNARWSGNTIYF. The CDR3 DNA follows: TGTGCCAGCAGTTTAAACGCCAGGTGGTCTGGAAACACCATATATTTT.

V is TRBV5-1 and J is TRBJ2-3, with 7 bases lining up with TRBD1. Germline CDR1 reads SGHRS; CDR2 reads YFSETQ. V lost 0 bases and J lost 3; bases outside the gene matches: 4. The CDR3 consists of 15 residues. CDR3 DNA: TGCGCCAGCAGCTTGGGACAGGGCAGGACAGATACGCAGTATTTT. Translation gives CASSLGQGRTDTQYF.

The rearrangement uses TRBV11-2 and TRBJ2-7, with unresolved D. Germline CDR1 is SGHAT and CDR2 is FQNNGV. Trimming stripped 2 bases from V and 3 bases from J, with 8 bases between. The CDR3 spans 13 residues. CDR3 region: CASSLRLLYEQYF. The CDR3 bases are TGTGCCAGCAGCTTAAGACTCCTCTACGAGCAGTACTTC.

The gene calls are TRBV5-1 and TRBJ1-3; D is possibly TRBD1 (5 bases). This CDR3 has 17 residues. With 4 bases removed from V and 2 bases from J, the gap between germline ends came to 19 bases. Per germline, CDR1 SGHRS and CDR2 YFSETQ. The CDR3: CASSRSGVIETGNTIYF. The DNA of the CDR3 is TGCGCCAGCAGCCGTTCGGGGGTTATCGAAACTGGAAACACCATATATTTT. Looking up the rest from reference TRBV5-1 and TRBJ1-3 gives the full variable domain: KAGVTQTPRYLIKTRGQQVTLSCSPISGHRSVSWYQQTPGQGLQFLFEYFSETQRNKGNFPGRFSGRQFSNSRSEMNVSTLELGDSALYLCASSRSGVIETGNTIYFGEGSWLTVV.

The chain carries TRBV30 and TRBJ2-3, with TRBD2 matching over 14 bases. The trim removed 2 bases at V and 1 base at J, leaving 8 bases unmatched. CDR1 and CDR2 from the germline V gene are GTSNPN and SVGIG (reference sequence). The CDR3 runs to 18 residues. CDR3 loop: CAWSWGTSGSSGTDTQYF. In DNA, the CDR3 is TGTGCCTGGAGTTGGGGGACTAGCGGGAGTTCGGGCACAGATACGCAGTATTTT.

The chain carries TRBV30 and TRBJ1-1; D gene ambiguous. Germline V gene sequence: CDR1 GTSNPN, CDR2 SVGIG (reference sequence). V was shortened by 3 bases and J by 6 bases, with 14 bases between the two germline ends. The CDR3 spans 13 residues. Here the CDR3 reads CAWSRSVISEAFF. CDR3 sequence (DNA): TGTGCCTGGAGCCGGTCGGTGATATCTGAAGCTTTCTTT.

The V gene is TRBV7-9, the J gene TRBJ1-4, with D unclear. Germline assignment: CDR1 SEHNR and CDR2 FQNEAQ (reference sequence). The CDR3 has 17 amino acids. V was shortened by 4 bases and J by 3 bases, with 18 bases between the two germline ends. The CDR3 nucleotides are TGTGCCAGCAGCTCCCGACTAAGGGCGGGATCTAATGAAAAACTGTTTTTT. This codes for CASSSRLRAGSNEKLFF.

The gene calls are TRBV10-2 and TRBJ2-4; 7 nucleotides line up with TRBD1. CDR1 and CDR2 (germline): WSHSY, SAAADI. The J segment lost 0 bases and the V segment lost 5 bases, leaving 13 bases of the junction unmatched. The CDR3 sequence is 18 residues long. Here the CDR3 reads CASSRYKGQVLAKNIQYF. The DNA of the CDR3 is TGCGCCAGCAGTCGCTATAAAGGACAGGTTCTAGCCAAAAACATTCAGTACTTC.

The rearrangement uses TRBV4-2 and TRBJ1-5; no firm D call. CDR1 is LGHNA, CDR2 YNFKEQ, per germline. With 0 bases removed from V and 8 bases from J, the gap between germline ends came to 17 bases. The length of the CDR3 is 16 residues. CDR3 loop: CASSQDLRSGREPQHF. The DNA of the CDR3 is TGTGCCAGCAGCCAAGATTTGAGGAGCGGGCGGGAGCCCCAGCATTTT.

V and J are TRBV5-1 and TRBJ2-3, with a weak D call TRBD2 (6 bases). From germline, CDR1 is SGHRS and CDR2 YFSETQ. CDR3 length: 15 residues. Trimming removed 0 bases from V and 7 bases from J, with 15 bases in between. The CDR3 spells CASSLVTGDLNTQYF. CDR3 in DNA: TGCGCCAGCAGCTTGGTGACGGGAGACCTTAATACGCAGTATTTT.

This clone was seen a few times. V and J are TRBV19 and TRBJ1-2; 9 bases are a match to TRBD1. The CDR3 has 15 residues. Germline V CDR1 and CDR2: LNHDA, SQIVND (reference sequence). V lost 5 bases, J lost 1 base, and 5 bases stayed unmatched. CDR3 nucleotide sequence: TGTGCCAGTAGTGCGGACAGGGGAAGTAACTATGGCTACACCTTC. Its protein is CASSADRGSNYGYTF.

The genes are TRBV5-1 and TRBJ2-7; TRBD2 matches at 13 bases. In germline, CDR1 is SGHRS, CDR2 YFSETQ. This CDR3 is 14 amino acids long. V shed 4 bases, J shed 5 bases, and the junction held 3 bases outside the gene matches. This CDR3 reads CASSRTSGRNEQYF. The CDR3, as DNA: TGCGCCAGCAGCCGGACTAGCGGGAGAAACGAGCAGTACTTC.

The count of this clone is one. The V gene is TRBV18, the J gene TRBJ2-2; D not certain. The CDR3 is 11 residues long. Germline lookup yields CDR1 KGHSH and CDR2 LQKENI. V shed 3 bases and J shed 8 bases, with 4 bases lying between them. The CDR3 DNA reads TGTGCCAGCTCACCGCGGGGGGAGCTGTTTTTT. It specifies CASSPRGELFF. Full variable domain (remainder filled in from reference TRBV18 and TRBJ2-2): NAGVMQNPRHLVRRRGQEARLRCSPMKGHSHVYWYRQLPEEGLKFMVYLQKENIIDESGMPKERFSAEFPKEGPSILRIQQVVRGDSAAYFCASSPRGELFFGEGSRLTVL.